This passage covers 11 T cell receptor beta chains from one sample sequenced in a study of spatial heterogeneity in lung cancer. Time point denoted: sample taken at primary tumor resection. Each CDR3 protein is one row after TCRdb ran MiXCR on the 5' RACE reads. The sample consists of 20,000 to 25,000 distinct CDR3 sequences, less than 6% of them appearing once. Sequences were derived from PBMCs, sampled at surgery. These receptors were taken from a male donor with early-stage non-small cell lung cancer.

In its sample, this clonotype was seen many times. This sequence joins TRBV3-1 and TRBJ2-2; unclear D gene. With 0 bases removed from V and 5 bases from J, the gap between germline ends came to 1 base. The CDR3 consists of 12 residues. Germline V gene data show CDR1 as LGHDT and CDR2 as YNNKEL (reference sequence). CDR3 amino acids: CASSQETGELFF. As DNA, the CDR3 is TGTGCCAGCAGCCAAGAAACCGGGGAGCTGTTTTTT.

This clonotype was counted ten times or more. DNA of the CDR3: TGCAGCGTTGAATCAGGCAGGGGGACACCCGTTGGAGGATACGAGCAGTACTTC. Translation: CSVESGRGTPVGGYEQYF. The gene calls are TRBV29-1 and TRBJ2-7, with TRBD1 matching over 7 bases. There are 18 residues in the CDR3. J gave up 4 bases and V 2 bases, and 20 bases lay outside the gene matches. Germline CDR1 SQVTM, CDR2 ANQGSEA.

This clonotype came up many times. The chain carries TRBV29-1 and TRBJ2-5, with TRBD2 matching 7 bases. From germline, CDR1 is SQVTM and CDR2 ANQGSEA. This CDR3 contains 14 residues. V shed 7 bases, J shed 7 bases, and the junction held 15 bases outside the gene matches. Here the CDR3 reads CSGTEGGEKGTQYF. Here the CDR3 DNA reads TGCAGCGGTACTGAGGGAGGGGAAAAAGGGACCCAGTACTTC.

The CDR3 reads CASGLGQTGGTAEAFF. CDR3 sequence (DNA): TGTGCTAGTGGTTTGGGTCAAACAGGGGGAACTGCTGAAGCTTTCTTT. V is TRBV12-5 and J is TRBJ1-1; 8 nucleotides align to TRBD1. Germline CDR1 reads LGHNT; CDR2 reads FRNRAP. V dropped 1 base and J dropped 6; count of bases not matched to a gene: 10. The CDR3 is 16 residues long.

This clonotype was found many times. The CDR3 reads CASSFQVGGARNEQFF. CDR3 sequence (DNA): TGTGCCAGCAGTTTCCAGGTAGGGGGCGCGAGGAATGAGCAGTTCTTC. The rearrangement links TRBV28 to TRBJ2-1; 7 bases fit TRBD1. CDR3 length: 16 amino acids. Germline-derived CDR1 and CDR2 are MDHEN and SYDVKM. The junction had 12 bases not matched to a gene; V was cut back by 3 bases and J by 7 bases.

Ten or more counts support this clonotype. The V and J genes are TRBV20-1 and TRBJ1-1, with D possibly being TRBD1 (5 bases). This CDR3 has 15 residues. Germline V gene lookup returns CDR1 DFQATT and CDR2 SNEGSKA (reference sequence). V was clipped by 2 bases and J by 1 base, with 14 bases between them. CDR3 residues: CSARPSRRENTEAFF. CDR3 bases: TGCAGTGCTAGACCCTCCCGCAGGGAGAACACTGAAGCTTTCTTT.

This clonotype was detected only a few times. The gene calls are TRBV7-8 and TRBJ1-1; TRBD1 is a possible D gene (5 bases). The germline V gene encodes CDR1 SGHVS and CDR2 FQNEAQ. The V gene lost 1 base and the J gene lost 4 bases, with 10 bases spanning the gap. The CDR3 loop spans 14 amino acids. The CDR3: CASSLGGGGTEAFF. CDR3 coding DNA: TGTGCCAGCAGCTTAGGCGGGGGGGGCACTGAAGCTTTCTTT.

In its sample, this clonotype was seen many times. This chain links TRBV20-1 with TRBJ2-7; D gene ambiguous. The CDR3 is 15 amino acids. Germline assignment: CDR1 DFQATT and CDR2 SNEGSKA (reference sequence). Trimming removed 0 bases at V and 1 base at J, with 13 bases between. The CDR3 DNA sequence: TGCAGTGCTAGAGACCCATGGATAGGTTCCTACGAGCAGTACTTC. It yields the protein CSARDPWIGSYEQYF.

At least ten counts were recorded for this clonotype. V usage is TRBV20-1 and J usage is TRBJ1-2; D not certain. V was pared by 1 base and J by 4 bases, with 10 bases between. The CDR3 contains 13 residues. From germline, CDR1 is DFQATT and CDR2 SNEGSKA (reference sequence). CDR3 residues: CSARVAGPYGYTF. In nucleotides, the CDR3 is TGCAGTGCTAGAGTGGCGGGTCCCTATGGCTACACCTTC.

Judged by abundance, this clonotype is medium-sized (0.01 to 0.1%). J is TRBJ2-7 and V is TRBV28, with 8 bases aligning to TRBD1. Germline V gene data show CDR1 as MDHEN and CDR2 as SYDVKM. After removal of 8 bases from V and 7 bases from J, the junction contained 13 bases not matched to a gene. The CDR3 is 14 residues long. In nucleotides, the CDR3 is TGTGCCAGCCGTGTGGGGCAGGGGGCGCGAGAGCAGTACTTC. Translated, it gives CASRVGQGAREQYF.

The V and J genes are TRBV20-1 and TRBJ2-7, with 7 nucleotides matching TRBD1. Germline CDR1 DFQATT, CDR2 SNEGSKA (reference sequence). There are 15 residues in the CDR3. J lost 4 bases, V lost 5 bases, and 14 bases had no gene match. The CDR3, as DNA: TGCAGTGCTCCTGACCGGGACAGATCAGGATACGAGCAGTACTTC. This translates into CSAPDRDRSGYEQYF.